This note documents a single T cell receptor (beta chain) sequence. This clonotype has at least ten counts. Its antigen remains undetermined. No qualities accompany the bases; no much larger clone lies one base away. This record comes from a study of blood T cells in healthy people across ages (dated by TCRdb to the mid-2010s). In terms of the full investigation: Template switching captured roughly one uniquely barcoded TCR beta cDNA molecule per two T cells in model experiments. The study measured age-related changes in TCR beta repertoire diversity using deep sequencing normalized with unique cDNA molecular identifiers. To avoid experimental bias, donors of different ages were randomly spread across the sequencing lanes. The study analyzed two additional independent replicas of 1 million unique cDNA reads from the same blood draw for two donors, one aged 18 to 30 and one aged 80 or older. Four age groups were formed from the donors: young (average around 15 years), middle-aged (just under 40), aged (around 62) and long-lived (82). Broad study findings and their caveats: Because the CMV infection status of the donors was unknown, age-related changes in expanded clonotypes may potentially have been confounded. Conclusive comparison of naive and antigen-experienced compartments was prevented by the profiling of bulk unsorted PBMCs. As age increased, observed TCR beta diversity per million T cells dropped in a roughly linear way, and a significant reduction was already evident by age roughly 36. Estimates of total diversity based on one million sequenced T cells were regarded as lower bounds and as underestimates. There was a strong correlation between observed TCR beta diversity and the percentage of naive T cells measured by flow cytometry. Compared with the aged group, more naive CD4+ T cells, fewer expanded clones and increased TCR diversity were shown by the long-lived group, suggesting age selection.

Systemically healthy Caucasian individuals from Russia, approximately 39 in total and aged about 6 to 95 years, were included as donors. Each donor gave 9.5 to 10 milliliters of peripheral blood, drawn into EDTA-treated Vacutainer tubes. Ficoll-Paque density-gradient centrifugation was used to isolate PBMCs, with at least 6.5 million per sample. Total RNA, at least 5 micrograms per sample, was extracted from PBMCs with Trizol reagent. Naive CD45RAhigh/CD27high T cell percentages were measured by flow cytometry on a PBMC aliquot from every donor. The CDR3 contains 17 residues, cysteine and phenylalanine counted. Only the CDR3 part of the read is kept: 51 bases, read in frame from the first base. The V end gives up 7 bases and the J end 0 bases, leaving 9 bases in the junction not matched to a gene. To prepare the library, 5' RACE was applied. Data came from an Illumina HiSeq 2500. A second roughly 7 to 12 cycle PCR used a sample-barcoded 5' primer and a J-beta primer mix. A template-switch 5' adaptor carrying 12 random nucleotides introduced a unique molecular identifier onto each TCR beta cDNA molecule. Each sample yielded at least 2.5 million CDR3-containing paired-end reads. First-strand cDNA synthesis was performed from all RNA using the Mint cDNA synthesis kit, with priming by a TRBC-specific oligonucleotide. All cDNA was treated with uracil-DNA glycosylase and then went through a first 18-cycle PCR with the universal primers M1SS and BC2_uni_R. The study's own analysis went as follows. For normalization, 1 million high-quality reads were randomly selected from each sample, with every read carrying a distinct molecular identifier. Instead of being binned into consensus sequences, reads that shared molecular identifiers were thrown out. CDR3 identification, clonotype clustering and error correction used MiTCR with a Q25 quality threshold and the strictest error-elimination algorithm. A nonparametric unseen species model using Euler transformation provided a lower-bound estimate of total TCR beta diversity. TCRdb passed the public sequencing reads through fastp at Q25 and MiXCR, retaining productive beta sequences. Rows matching on CDR3 protein sequence are summarized as one entry with the most common DNA and genes. TCRdb's processing, not the authors' own work, is the source of the V and J calls. This sample lists hundreds of thousands of distinct CDR3 sequences; 40% to 65% were detected once. The ten largest make up around an eighth of the sample.

The sequenced sample was blood. The TCR comes from a woman of 80 years or more in good health. The rearranged segments are TRBV12-3 or TRBV12-4 and TRBJ2-4, and 10 bases in between align with TRBD2. The sequenced DNA is TGTGCCAGCAATTCGTGGACTAGCGGTCTAGCCAAAAACATTCAGTACTTC. Its amino acids are CASNSWTSGLAKNIQYF.